The TCR beta chain described here comes from a study of vaccination effects on CD4 cells after COVID-19. Whole-study results and caveats: Substantial clonal contraction characterized both infection- and vaccine-induced clones late after vaccination.

CDR3 length equals 11 residues. Germline V gene lookup returns CDR1 KGHSH and CDR2 LQKENI. With 11 bases removed from V and 7 bases from J, the gap between germline ends came to 14 bases. The data were produced by immunoSEQ multiplex PCR, yet TCRdb's version contains in-frame clones alone and is incomplete. Here the sample spans about 11,000 clones, about 74% being singletons. Viral peptide pools were used in the ViraFEST assay to expand antigen-specific CD4+ T cells, and sequencing came afterward. Researchers isolated CD4+ T cells once approximately ten days of culture had elapsed. Peptides at around 10 ug/ml and IL-2 at approximately 9.1 IU/ml were added to a few million PBMC per well. Cells had half their medium changed to IL-2 medium on days 3 and 7. A note on this clone: Its antigen is currently unknown.

The source was CD4+ T cells from PBMCs cultured with HCoV-229E spike peptides, collected before COVID-19 vaccination. This TCR came from a human donor who received a COVID-19 vaccine. The rearrangement uses TRBV18 and TRBJ1-1; tentatively, D is TRBD1 (5 bases). The DNA of the CDR3 is TGTGCCGTCCCAGGGAAGGATGAAGCTTTCTTT. It is translated as CAVPGKDEAFF.